The entry below gives a single T cell receptor (beta chain) sequence along with its context. Antigen specificity is unknown. The data were obtained in a study of shared clonotypes between healthy human individuals. Trimming took 3 bases from V and 9 from J, leaving 12 bases between them. The CDR3 loop spans 13 amino acids. The germline V gene encodes CDR1 LNHNV and CDR2 YYDKDF (reference sequence). Loaded into unsorted PBMC replicate PCRs was 250 to 350 ng DNA, 30,000 to 35,000 T cell genomes. The method was immunoSEQ multiplex PCR; TCRdb's version includes in-frame clones alone and lacks a portion of them. The profile covers more than 400,000 clones, with 70% to 85% appearing a single time and around 11% taken by the ten largest. Points from the study as a whole: Sequencing depth was expected to influence donor clonotype sharing. The sampled material consisted only of blood, and tissue repertoires are likely to differ. In having few donors, the study represented limited genetic and exposure-history diversity.

The sample comprised PBMCs. The clonotype comes from a woman aged 40-49 years in good health. Some clones in this sample may be carry-over from other donors' samples. The rearrangement links TRBV15 to TRBJ1-5; D is ambiguous. CDR3 coding DNA: TGTGCCACCAGCAGTAGCTACCATGGGCCCCAGCATTTT. Amino acid sequence: CATSSSYHGPQHF.